These 8 T cell receptor beta chains came from one sample sequenced in a study of T cells in Graves' hyperthyroidism and ophthalmopathy. RNA transcripts served as the template for amplifying TCR beta CDR3 regions. HTBI primers drove first-round RT-PCR of the TCR CDR3. In TCRdb, the multiplex PCR reads were re-called with MiXCR into one record per CDR3 protein. This repertoire shows 250,000 to 400,000 distinct CDR3 sequences, roughly an eighth found once; its top ten account for approximately 35%. What was sequenced was blood. The receptors were sampled from a woman aged 40 to 55 with Graves' ophthalmopathy.

This clonotype was recorded many times. The chain joins TRBV28 to TRBJ1-1; a possible D gene is TRBD1 (5 bases). V was cut by 2 bases and J by 5 bases, with 12 bases left in between. Germline V gives CDR1 MDHEN, CDR2 SYDVKM. CDR3 length: 14 residues. The CDR3 spells CASSLTGGVTEAFF. The CDR3 DNA is TGTGCCAGCAGTTTAACTGGGGGAGTTACTGAAGCTTTCTTT.

Ten or more counts support this clonotype. J is TRBJ2-5 and V is TRBV5-1; possibly TRBD2 for D (5 bases). This CDR3 comprises 17 residues. Germline values: CDR1 SGHRS, CDR2 YFSETQ. With 1 base removed from V and 1 base from J, the gap between germline ends came to 17 bases. CDR3: CASSLSGLGFLQETQYF. CDR3 nucleotide sequence: TGCGCCAGCAGCTTGTCGGGATTAGGGTTTCTCCAAGAGACCCAGTACTTC.

This clonotype was observed a handful of times. This chain links TRBV5-1 with TRBJ2-7, with TRBD2 matching 8 bases. This CDR3 region has 15 residues. Germline CDR1 reads SGHRS; CDR2 reads YFSETQ. V dropped 0 bases and J dropped 6; count of bases not matched to a gene: 8. The CDR3 sequence: CASSLVPTAGGEQYF. The CDR3 DNA is TGCGCCAGCAGCTTGGTCCCTACGGCGGGGGGCGAGCAGTACTTC.

As regards this clonotype: A much more abundant neighbour one base away suggests this may be a read error. The chain carries TRBV2 and TRBJ2-4; 10 positions agree with TRBD1. There are 14 residues in the CDR3. CDR1 is SNHLY, CDR2 FYNNEI, per germline. V shed 7 bases and J 8 bases; nucleotides not matched to a gene: 8. CDR3 in amino acids: CASKLAGTGDIQYF. The CDR3 DNA follows: TGTGCCAGCAAACTCGCCGGGACAGGGGACATTCAGTACTTC.

This clonotype occurred a few times. The chain employs TRBV27 and TRBJ1-3; D not certain. CDR1 and CDR2 (germline): MNHEY, SMNVEV (reference sequence). There are 13 residues in the CDR3. V was cut by 4 bases and J by 1 base, with 5 bases left in between. CDR3 DNA: TGTGCCAGCAGTTGGGATTCTGGAAACACCATATATTTT. Translated, it gives CASSWDSGNTIYF.

The chain links TRBV12-3 or TRBV12-4 to TRBJ2-1; no reliable D call. V lost 3 bases to trimming and J lost 2 bases, with 11 bases between them. This CDR3 region has 15 residues. The CDR3 reads CASSFGSLAYNEQFF. CDR3 DNA: TGTGCCAGCAGTTTTGGCTCCTTAGCCTACAATGAGCAGTTCTTC.

This clonotype was picked up many times. This chain joins TRBV20-1 and TRBJ2-3; weak D call: TRBD2 (5 bases). Germline V gives CDR1 DFQATT, CDR2 SNEGSKA (reference sequence). The CDR3 contains 16 residues. Trimming removed 2 bases at V and 4 bases at J, with 19 bases between. CDR3 in amino acids: CSARTLRDGYSDTQYF. Written as DNA, the CDR3 is TGCAGTGCTAGAACTCTCCGGGATGGCTATTCAGATACGCAGTATTTT.

As regards this clonotype: A read error may be the cause here, since a much bigger clone is one base away. The V gene is TRBV10-3, the J gene TRBJ2-1; D unresolved. The CDR3 consists of 15 residues. Germline lookup yields CDR1 ENHRY and CDR2 SYGVKD. As DNA, the CDR3 is TGTGCCCTCAGTGAGTCCTCGGTGACCTACAATGAGCAGTTCTTC. This sequence encodes CALSESSVTYNEQFF.